This TCR beta chain emerged from a study of CXCR3-negative and CXCR3-positive naive CD8 T cells. This CDR3 contains 16 residues. The germline CDR1 and CDR2 sequences are MDHEN and SYDVKM. Study outcomes and limitations: More hydrophobic TRB CDR3s were found in CXCR3-positive naive cells than in CXCR3-negative naive cells.

The libraries of TRB cDNA were constructed through 5' RACE using UMI labels. TCRdb reanalyzed the 5' RACE reads, giving one entry per CDR3 protein sequence and no DNA. The specimen's table records 50,000 to 65,000 distinct CDR3 sequences. Of note for this clonotype: Its matching antigen is unknown.

Sequenced sample: naive CXCR3+ CD8+ T cells from blood. Subset defined: CD45RO-CCR7+CD27+CD95- naive CD8+ T cells expressing CXCR3 (TNR3+). V usage is TRBV28 and J usage is TRBJ1-2. The source of this sequence is a human donor in good health. Some clones in this sample may be carry-over from other donors' samples. CDR3 residues: CASTLRKDRAIRGYTF.